These 21 T cell receptor beta chains share one sample of origin, sequenced in a study of blood T cell repertoires in COVID-19. Assay: immunoSEQ multiplex PCR; the TCRdb copy retains only in-frame clones and omits some. This table has 130,000 to 150,000 clones, over 70% appearing once. The material sequenced was peripheral blood. The receptors come from a woman aged 45-59 years with acute or convalescent COVID-19.

The gene calls are TRBV18 and TRBJ1-5, with no clear D. Between the trimmed V and J ends, which lost 3 bases and 1 base, there was a span of 4 bases. Germline CDR1 and CDR2: KGHSH and LQKENI. This CDR3 has 13 amino acids. The CDR3 spells CASSPESNQPQHF. The CDR3 coding sequence is TGTGCCAGCTCACCGGAGAGCAATCAGCCCCAGCATTTT. Complete variable domain (other parts from reference TRBV18 and TRBJ1-5): NAGVMQNPRHLVRRRGQEARLRCSPMKGHSHVYWYRQLPEEGLKFMVYLQKENIIDESGMPKERFSAEFPKEGPSILRIQQVVRGDSAAYFCASSPESNQPQHFGDGTRLSIL.

This clone was recorded only once. CDR3 sequence (DNA): TGTGCCAGCAGTGACGGACACCCCGCCACAGCCGGGGAGCTGTTTTTT. Protein sequence: CASSDGHPATAGELFF. This rearrangement joins TRBV2 to TRBJ2-2; maybe TRBD1 (5 bases). Looked up from germline, CDR1 is SNHLY and CDR2 is FYNNEI. The CDR3 has 16 residues. V was shortened by 3 bases and J by 6 bases, with 17 bases between the two germline ends.

V usage is TRBV10-3 and J usage is TRBJ1-1; D gene unclear. The germline CDR1 and CDR2 sequences are ENHRY and SYGVKD. This CDR3 has 12 residues. Trimming left V 6 bases short and J 0 bases short, with 5 bases between. The CDR3 region has the DNA TGTGCCATCAGCACAGTGAACACTGAAGCTTTCTTT. Residues: CAISTVNTEAFF.

This clone came up once. The rearrangement joins TRBV7-9 to TRBJ1-5; D is uncertain. The CDR3 sequence is 15 residues long. V lost 3 bases to trimming and J lost 7 bases, with 16 bases between them. Germline CDR1 SEHNR, CDR2 FQNEAQ (reference sequence). CDR3 DNA sequence: TGTGCCAGCAGCTTGCATGCAGGTTTAGACCAGCCCCAGCATTTT. Translated: CASSLHAGLDQPQHF.

The chain links TRBV4-1 to TRBJ2-1; D not resolved. V lost 4 bases, J lost 7 bases, and 11 bases lay in between. This CDR3 spans 13 amino acids. CDR1 is MGHRA and CDR2 is YSYEKL in the germline V gene. CDR3 DNA: TGCGCCAGCAGCCCCTCTCCGAGAAATGAGCAGTTCTTC. Its translation is CASSPSPRNEQFF.

The V call is TRBV2, the J call TRBJ1-2; TRBD1 aligns across 9 bases. The CDR3 is 17 residues long. CDR1 SNHLY and CDR2 FYNNEI come from the germline V gene. The V segment lost 3 bases and the J segment 5 bases; nucleotides outside the gene matches: 13. CDR3 sequence reads: CASSESISGTGLYGYTF. CDR3 nucleotides: TGTGCCAGCAGTGAGTCCATCTCCGGGACAGGGCTATATGGCTACACCTTC. The full variable domain, with the rest looked up from reference TRBV2 and TRBJ1-2, is EPEVTQTPSHQVTQMGQEVILRCVPISNHLYFYWYRQILGQKVEFLVSFYNNEISEKSEIFDDQFSVERPDGSNFTLKIRSTKLEDSAMYFCASSESISGTGLYGYTFGSGTRLTVV.

The genes are TRBV28 and TRBJ2-7; 8 nucleotides agree with TRBD1. The V segment lost 6 bases and the J segment 2 bases; nucleotides outside the gene matches: 9. CDR3 length equals 15 residues. Germline V gene data show CDR1 as MDHEN and CDR2 as SYDVKM. The CDR3 DNA reads TGTGCCAGCAGGATCCGGGACAGGTTGGCCTACGAGCAGTACTTC. Protein product: CASRIRDRLAYEQYF.

This chain uses TRBV27 with TRBJ2-3, with D unclear. Germline values: CDR1 MNHEY, CDR2 SMNVEV (reference sequence). Deletions cut 5 bases from V and 2 bases from J, with 20 bases between. This CDR3 contains 17 residues. CDR3 nucleotides: TGTGCCAGCAGTCCATTCACAGTTTCGATAGACACAGATACGCAGTATTTT. Its protein product is CASSPFTVSIDTDTQYF.

The rearrangement links TRBV5-6 to TRBJ2-7; 13 nucleotides agree with TRBD2. The CDR3 loop spans 15 amino acids. Germline V gene sequence: CDR1 SGHDT, CDR2 YYEEEE. With V trimmed by 4 bases and J by 4 bases, 5 bases remained unmatched. The chain's CDR3 is CASSHGLAGEYEQYF. The CDR3, as DNA: TGTGCCAGCAGCCATGGACTAGCGGGGGAGTACGAGCAGTACTTC.

The genes are TRBV7-2 and TRBJ2-7; 7 nucleotides line up with TRBD2. CDR3 size: 13 residues. CDR1 SGHTA and CDR2 FQGNSA come from the germline V gene. Losses at the gene ends were 5 bases for V and 6 bases for J; bases not matched to a gene: 7. Written as DNA, the CDR3 is TGTGCCAGCAGCCCCACTAGCGTAGGCGAGCAGTACTTC. It codes for CASSPTSVGEQYF.

The V gene is TRBV10-3, the J gene TRBJ2-3, with D maybe TRBD2 (6 bases). This CDR3 has 13 amino acids. V gave up 11 bases and J gave up 1 base, with 13 bases separating them. Germline-derived CDR1 and CDR2 are ENHRY and SYGVKD. CDR3 nucleotide sequence: TGTGCCGCCGGCCCGGGAGGCACAGATACGCAGTATTTT. Protein: CAAGPGGTDTQYF.

The chain uses TRBV30 and TRBJ1-3, with a weak D call TRBD1 (6 bases). CDR1 is GTSNPN and CDR2 is SVGIG in the germline V gene (reference sequence). Trimming removed 2 bases at V and 7 bases at J, with 9 bases between. The CDR3 is 12 amino acids. The CDR3 DNA reads TGTGCCTGGAGTCCACAGGGCAACACCATATATTTT. It yields the protein CAWSPQGNTIYF. Filled out from reference TRBV30 and TRBJ1-3, the complete variable domain reads SQTIHQWPATLVQPVGSPLSLECTVEGTSNPNLYWYRQAAGRGLQLLFYSVGIGQISSEVPQNLSASRPQDRQFILSSKKLLLSDSGFYLCAWSPQGNTIYFGEGSWLTVV.

The chain employs TRBV7-2 and TRBJ2-1; 9 bases are a match to TRBD2. Germline trimming cut 2 bases from V and 4 bases from J; bases unmatched to any gene: 9. In germline, CDR1 is SGHTA, CDR2 FQGNSA. CDR3 size: 17 residues. The CDR3 loop is CASSLYLSSGKYNEQFF. The CDR3 DNA is TGTGCCAGCAGCTTATACCTCTCTAGCGGGAAGTACAATGAGCAGTTCTTC.

To note about this clone: The identical CDR3 is also encoded by other nucleotide sequences in the sample. The chain couples TRBV18 to TRBJ2-3; D is possibly TRBD2 (5 bases). CDR3 length: 13 residues. Germline V gene sequence: CDR1 KGHSH, CDR2 LQKENI. V lost 2 bases to trimming and J lost 5 bases, with 8 bases between them. The CDR3 sequence is CASSPGSGDTQYF. The CDR3, as DNA: TGTGCCAGCTCACCAGGGAGTGGAGATACGCAGTATTTT. The variable domain in full, completed from reference TRBV18 and TRBJ2-3, reads NAGVMQNPRHLVRRRGQEARLRCSPMKGHSHVYWYRQLPEEGLKFMVYLQKENIIDESGMPKERFSAEFPKEGPSILRIQQVVRGDSAAYFCASSPGSGDTQYFGPGTRLTVL.

The rearrangement uses TRBV24-1 and TRBJ2-2; 9 bases are a match to TRBD1. CDR3 length equals 16 residues. Germline CDR1 is KGHDR and CDR2 is SFDVKD. J gave up 0 bases and V 4 bases, and 2 bases lay outside the gene matches. The CDR3 DNA is TGTGCCACCAGTGAAACAGGGGGCTCGAACACCGGGGAGCTGTTTTTT. The encoded protein is CATSETGGSNTGELFF.

The chain employs TRBV11-2 and TRBJ2-7; 7 bases map to TRBD2. The CDR3 sequence is 14 residues long. The V and J ends lost 4 bases and 0 bases, in that order; junction bases with no gene match: 3. Germline values: CDR1 SGHAT, CDR2 FQNNGV. CDR3 region: CASSSTGGSYEQYF. CDR3 sequence (DNA): TGTGCCAGCAGCTCGACGGGGGGCTCCTACGAGCAGTACTTC. Full variable domain (remainder filled in from reference TRBV11-2 and TRBJ2-7): EAGVAQSPRYKIIEKRQSVAFWCNPISGHATLYWYQQILGQGPKLLIQFQNNGVVDDSQLPKDRFSAERLKGVDSTLKIQPAKLEDSAVYLCASSSTGGSYEQYFGPGTRLTVT.

The chain has TRBV9 and TRBJ1-1; no clear D. Germline V gene lookup returns CDR1 SGDLS and CDR2 YYNGEE. CDR3 size: 14 residues. V was shortened by 4 bases and J by 5 bases, with 15 bases between the two germline ends. In DNA, the CDR3 is TGTGCCAGCAGCCCTAGCGTAGCGGGGACTGAAGCTTTCTTT. Translation: CASSPSVAGTEAFF.

The chain joins TRBV4-1 to TRBJ1-1; 11 nucleotides match TRBD1. The CDR3 is 16 residues long. From germline, CDR1 is MGHRA and CDR2 YSYEKL. Germline trimming cut 4 bases from V and 0 bases from J; bases unmatched to any gene: 4. The CDR3 coding sequence is TGCGCCAGCAGCCGCGGGACAGGGGGTGTGAACACTGAAGCTTTCTTT. Residues: CASSRGTGGVNTEAFF.

This sequence joins TRBV4-2 and TRBJ1-4; D is perhaps TRBD1 (5 bases). Germline loops: CDR1 LGHNA, CDR2 YNFKEQ. Between the trimmed V and J ends, which lost 0 bases and 4 bases, there was a span of 12 bases. The CDR3 runs to 16 residues. CDR3 DNA: TGTGCCAGCAGCCAAGACTCGGGGGAGGTTAATGAAAAACTGTTTTTT. This translates into CASSQDSGEVNEKLFF.

This clone came up once. The chain recombines TRBV14 with TRBJ1-3; D is perhaps TRBD1 (6 bases). CDR1 and CDR2 (germline): SGHDN, FVKESK. Deletions cut 2 bases from V and 0 bases from J, with 14 bases between. This CDR3 comprises 17 residues. CDR3 in amino acids: CASSQLDSAYSGNTIYF. The CDR3 bases are TGTGCCAGCAGCCAACTGGACAGTGCTTACTCTGGAAACACCATATATTTT. Together with reference TRBV14 and TRBJ1-3, the CDR3 gives the full variable domain: EAGVTQFPSHSVIEKGQTVTLRCDPISGHDNLYWYRRVMGKEIKFLLHFVKESKQDESGMPNNRFLAERTGGTYSTLKVQPAELEDSGVYFCASSQLDSAYSGNTIYFGEGSWLTVV.

This chain joins TRBV15 and TRBJ2-7; 9 nucleotides match TRBD1. The CDR3 is 15 residues long. V was pared by 4 bases and J by 2 bases, with 6 bases of the junction left unmatched. CDR1 LNHNV and CDR2 YYDKDF come from the germline V gene (reference sequence). In nucleotides, the CDR3 is TGTGCCACCAGCACCCGGACAGGGGCCCCCTACGAGCAGTACTTC. This translates into CATSTRTGAPYEQYF. Filled out from reference TRBV15 and TRBJ2-7, the complete variable domain reads DAMVIQNPRYQVTQFGKPVTLSCSQTLNHNVMYWYQQKSSQAPKLLFHYYDKDFNNEADTPDNFQSRRPNTSFCFLDIRSPGLGDTAMYLCATSTRTGAPYEQYFGPGTRLTVT.